This T cell receptor beta chain is drawn from a study of T cells in Graves' hyperthyroidism and ophthalmopathy. At the level of the study: Once the initial diagnosis was made, peripheral blood was obtained before any treatment.

This clonotype was detected ten times or more. Its antigen is undetermined. Findings and caveats of the study: The authors' 13 V-J model separated ophthalmopathy from stable hyperthyroidism.

With 8 bases clipped from V and 3 bases from J, the junction kept 6 bases outside the gene matches. The germline gives CDR1 SNHLY, CDR2 FYNNEI. CDR3 length: 14 residues. If no ophthalmopathy progression occurred within 18 months, Graves' hyperthyroidism was stable. The study left out patients who had uncontrolled infection, other autoimmune disease, pregnancy or lactation. TCR beta CDR3 sequences were amplified from RNA transcripts. TCR CDR3 regions were first amplified by RT-PCR with HTBI primers. TCRdb recomputed calls from the multiplex PCR reads with MiXCR, one row per CDR3 protein. The repertoire consists of about 740,000 distinct CDR3 sequences, with around 15% occurring once and the leading ten covering about 10%.

This receptor was taken from a woman between 18 and 30 years old with Graves' hyperthyroidism. This chain connects TRBV2 to TRBJ2-2; 7 bases are shared with TRBD1. The sequenced material came from blood. CDR3 DNA: TGTGCCAGCTCCACAGGGGTCCACACCGGGGAGCTGTTTTTT. As protein: CASSTGVHTGELFF.